The 7 T cell receptor beta chains in this list originate from one sample, sequenced in a study of shared clonotypes between healthy human individuals (dated by TCRdb to about 2020). The library was obtained by the immunoSEQ multiplex PCR assay. Here the immuneACCESS table is served through TCRdb, limited to in-frame sequences with V and J called. Missing clones are a known gap in these copies; in checked studies unresolved V genes cover under half, and the rest lacks a known reason. The sample table shows 2,100,000 or so clones, and roughly 95% are seen once. Roughly 0.13% of the sample is held by the ten biggest clonotypes. Sequenced input: naive CD4+ T cells sorted from blood. Interpreted using the paper, the cell subset or site label stands for: CD45RA+ positively selected. Receptor source: a man in his late teens or twenties in good health.

The chain has TRBV7-2 and TRBJ2-5, with D uncertain. Per germline, CDR1 SGHTA and CDR2 FQGNSA. The CDR3 is made up of 15 amino acids. With 5 bases removed from V and 3 bases from J, the gap between germline ends came to 16 bases. DNA for the CDR3: TGTGCCAGCAGCGCTGACCGTAGAGGAGAAGAGACCCAGTACTTC. This codes for CASSADRRGEETQYF.

This chain joins TRBV10-3 and TRBJ1-2; D unresolved. This CDR3 has 14 amino acids. Trimming stripped 2 bases from V and 6 bases from J, with 13 bases between. Per the germline V gene, CDR1 is ENHRY and CDR2 is SYGVKD. Here the CDR3 reads CAISEGSKEDGYTF. The CDR3 region has the DNA TGTGCCATCAGTGAGGGCTCCAAAGAGGATGGCTACACCTTC.

V gene TRBV10-1 combines with J gene TRBJ2-5; TRBD2 is a possible D gene (5 bases). Germline V gene sequence: CDR1 WNHNN, CDR2 SYGVQD (reference sequence). V was trimmed by 0 bases and J by 0 bases, leaving 8 bases between them. CDR3 length equals 15 residues. DNA for the CDR3: TGCGCCAGCAGTGAGTCGACGGGGTACCAAGAGACCCAGTACTTC. Protein: CASSESTGYQETQYF.

This clone was seen only once. The chain employs TRBV10-3 and TRBJ1-5, with unresolved D. The V gene's germline CDR1 is ENHRY and CDR2 SYGVKD. Trimming took 3 bases from V and 1 from J, leaving 13 bases between them. The CDR3 covers 16 residues. The CDR3: CAISDQTPESNQPQHF. The CDR3 region has the DNA TGTGCCATCAGTGATCAGACTCCCGAAAGCAATCAGCCCCAGCATTTT.

The chain has TRBV5-6 and TRBJ2-7; TRBD2 matches at 8 bases. The V gene end was trimmed by 0 bases and the J gene end by 1 base; junction bases not matched to a gene: 9. This CDR3 has 17 amino acids. Germline-derived CDR1 and CDR2 are SGHDT and YYEEEE. The CDR3 nucleotides are TGTGCCAGCAGCTTGGCCCTTAGCGGGAAGGGGTCCTACGAGCAGTACTTC. Translation gives CASSLALSGKGSYEQYF. The full variable domain, in which reference TRBV5-6 and TRBJ2-7 provide the parts outside the CDR3, is DAGVTQSPTHLIKTRGQQVTLRCSPKSGHDTVSWYQQALGQGPQFIFQYYEEEERQRGNFPDRFSGHQFPNYSSELNVNALLLGDSALYLCASSLALSGKGSYEQYFGPGTRLTVT.

This clone was seen just once. This chain connects TRBV15 to TRBJ2-5; 7 bases align to TRBD2. Trimming removed 6 bases from V and 4 bases from J; junction bases left unmatched: 5. The CDR3 covers 13 residues. The V gene's germline CDR1 is LNHNV and CDR2 YYDKDF (reference sequence). The CDR3 spells CATREAGLETQYF. The DNA for the CDR3 is TGTGCCACCAGGGAAGCGGGGCTAGAGACCCAGTACTTC.

This rearrangement joins TRBV6-5 to TRBJ2-5; TRBD1 agrees at 7 bases. Germline loops: CDR1 MNHEY, CDR2 SVGAGI. The CDR3 contains 13 residues. V lost 4 bases to trimming and J lost 7 bases; unmatched junction nucleotides: 6. The CDR3 reads CASSFRQGRTQYF. The CDR3 bases are TGTGCCAGCAGTTTTCGACAGGGACGGACCCAGTACTTC.